This TCR beta chain was obtained from a study of read filtering for tumor transcriptome and immune sequencing (TCRdb year 2020). Broadly, across the study: The cohort had some 16 male and 15 or so female patients with a mean age of roughly 66 years, ranging from roughly 40 to 90. By revised international staging, roughly 8 patients were R-ISS I, 15 to 20 were R-ISS II and 7 were R-ISS III. After DNase treatment, whole-transcriptome libraries were prepared with the TruSeq RNA Access Library Prep Kit. TCR-region mapped reads per sample ranged from about 4 to 10.27 million with IR-seq versus only about 85 to 1273 with RNA-seq. Using the same bone marrow samples, the study compared TCR repertoires obtained by targeted immune repertoire sequencing with those obtained by bulk whole-transcriptome sequencing. As a main aim, a read-filtering strategy for immune repertoire data was addressed, with the specific question being whether clonotypes supported by a single read should be removed. What the research found in general, with its limitations: Clonotypes were captured by IR-seq at much higher depth and more reliably than by RNA-seq, and smaller IR-seq throughput was sufficient for identification of most shared clonotypes. The correlation between IR-seq and RNA-seq shared clonotype proportions rose when single-read clonotypes were removed. In IR-seq, 80% to 85% of clonotypes but approximately 3.6% of total reads were represented by single-read clonotypes, whereas in RNA-seq, about 70% of clonotypes and almost 45% of reads were represented by single-read clonotypes. The sorted CD138-negative fraction was not purified T cells but a mixed bone marrow immune population.

Bone marrow was sampled from every patient at the time of active disease. Ficoll-Hypaque density gradient centrifugation was used to isolate bone marrow mononuclear cells. Myeloma plasma cells were removed and CD138-negative cells were obtained by negative selection following labeling with CD138 magnetic microbeads on a MACS separator. Flow cytometry on an Attune NxT with CD138 antibodies was used to check the purity of the isolated cells. Total RNA was extracted using TRIzol reagent and was quantified on a NanoDrop spectrophotometer. For each patient, paired RNA-seq and IR-seq were run on the CD138-negative bone marrow sample from that patient. Its CDR3 holds 17 amino acids, cysteine through phenylalanine. Only CDR3 DNA remains: 51 bases, in frame from the first base. Reading the germline V gene (reference sequence) gives CDR1 SEHNR and CDR2 FQNEAQ. V loses 5 bases at its end and J loses 0 bases; junction bases beyond the gene matches: 11.

Starting from 350 to 450 ng RNA, TCR libraries were constructed with the Immunoverse kit using molecular barcoded adaptors that cover the alpha/delta and beta/gamma chains. The same RNA used for transcriptome sequencing was used for TCR library preparation. Sequencing of the TCR libraries was done on an Illumina HiSeq 4000 with 2 x 150 cycles. The source study handled its data this way. With MiXCR, TCR reads were aligned to human V, D, J and C references and assembled into CDR3 clonotypes, with quality filtering and error correction included. Clonotype counts and gene usage diversity were analyzed with the tcR package in R. Raw mapping reads were checked after the RNA-seq reads had been mapped by STAR aligner version 2.5.3a onto the human GRCh37 genome. To test how sequencing depth affects detected clonotypes, IR-seq fastq files were randomly downsampled with Seqtk 1.3. TCRdb reran the public reads through fastp at Q25 and MiXCR, keeping productive beta chains. Each CDR3 protein gets just one entry, which takes the most common genes and DNA from the rows behind it. These V and J calls originate from TCRdb's pipeline instead of the authors' own analysis. This sample comprises 35,000 to 50,000 distinct CDR3 sequences, around an eighth of them detected only once. The ten largest clones add up to 5.5% to 7% of the sample.

In its sample, this clonotype was seen many times. Its antigen is not yet known. Base qualities are not recorded, but no much larger clone differs from it by a single base. The chain couples TRBV7-9 to TRBJ2-3, and TRBD2 aligns with 7 junction nucleotides. This clonotype originated in a donor at least 40 years old with multiple myeloma. Sample: a population of CD138-negative cells sorted from bone marrow. The intended sense of this specimen's cell subset or site label: bone marrow mononuclear cells depleted of CD138+ plasma/myeloma cells by negative magnetic selection. The nucleotide sequence reads TGTGCCAGCAGCCGGGTGGGAACGGGAGGCAGCACAGATACGCAGTATTTT. Its product reads: CASSRVGTGGSTDTQYF.